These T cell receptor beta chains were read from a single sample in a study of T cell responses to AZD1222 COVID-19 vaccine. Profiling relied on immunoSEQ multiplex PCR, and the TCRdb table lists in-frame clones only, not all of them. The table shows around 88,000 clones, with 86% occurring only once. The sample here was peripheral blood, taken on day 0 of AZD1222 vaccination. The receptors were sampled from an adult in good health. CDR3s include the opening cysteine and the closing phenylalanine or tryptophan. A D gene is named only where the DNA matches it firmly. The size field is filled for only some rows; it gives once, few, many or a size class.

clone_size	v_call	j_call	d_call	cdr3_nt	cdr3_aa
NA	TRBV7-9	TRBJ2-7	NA	TGTGCCAGCAGCTTACAATCTGAGCAGTACTTC	CASSLQSEQYF
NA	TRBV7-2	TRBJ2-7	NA	TGTGCCAGCAGCTTAACTGGCGGCAGGGTGGGCTCCTACGAGCAGTACTTC	CASSLTGGRVGSYEQYF
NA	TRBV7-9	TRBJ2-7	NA	TGTGCCAGCAGCATGATGGTGGGCCTAAGGAACGAGCAGTACTTC	CASSMMVGLRNEQYF
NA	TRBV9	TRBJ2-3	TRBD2	TGTGCCAGCAGCTTACGACTAGCCGGCACAGATACGCAGTATTTT	CASSLRLAGTDTQYF
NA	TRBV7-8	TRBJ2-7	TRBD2	TGTGCCAGCAGCTTAGTAGCGGGGTTGGGCGAGCAGTACTTC	CASSLVAGLGEQYF
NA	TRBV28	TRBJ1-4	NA	TGTGCCAGCGGCAGGGGTGGGGAAAAACTGTTTTTT	CASGRGGEKLFF
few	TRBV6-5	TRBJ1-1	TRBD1	TGTGCCAGCAGTCAGGGGGTATCTTTAGGCACTGAAGCTTTCTTT	CASSQGVSLGTEAFF
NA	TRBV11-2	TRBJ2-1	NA	TGTGCCAGCAGCTTAAACGCTGCCAATGAGCAGTTCTTC	CASSLNAANEQFF
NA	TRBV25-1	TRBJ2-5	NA	TGTGCCAGCAGTGAGGCCGGGACGGCGAGTTTTCAAGAGACCCAGTACTTC	CASSEAGTASFQETQYF
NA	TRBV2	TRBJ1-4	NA	TGTGCCAGCAGCGTTTCAGGGAAAAAACTGTTTTTT	CASSVSGKKLFF
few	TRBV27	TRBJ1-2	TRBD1	TGTGCCAGCAGTTTACGGACAGGGGTCTATGGCTACACCTTC	CASSLRTGVYGYTF
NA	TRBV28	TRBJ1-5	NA	TGTGCCGTTGCCGGGGCAGGACGTCAGCCCCAGCATTTT	CAVAGAGRQPQHF
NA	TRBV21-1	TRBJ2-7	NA	TGTGCCAGCAGCAAGGGGGACGGGGGGCCCCGTGTGGGCGAGCAGTACTTC	CASSKGDGGPRVGEQYF
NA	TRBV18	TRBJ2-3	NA	TGTGCCAGCTCATCCCCGGATCTGTATACGCAGTATTTT	CASSSPDLYTQYF
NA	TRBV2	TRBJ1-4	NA	TGTGCCAGCAGGGCCACAGGGACAACTAATGAAAAACTGTTTTTT	CASRATGTTNEKLFF
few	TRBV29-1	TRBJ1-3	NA	TGCAGCGTTGATGGGGGATCCTCTGGAAACACCATATATTTT	CSVDGGSSGNTIYF
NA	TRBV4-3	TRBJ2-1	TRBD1	TGCGCCAGCAGCCCAACCGGGACAGGTGGTACTGAGCAGTTCTTC	CASSPTGTGGTEQFF
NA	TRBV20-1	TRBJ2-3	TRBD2	TGCAGTGCTAGTGCGGGACTAGCGAGCACAGATACGCAGTATTTT	CSASAGLASTDTQYF
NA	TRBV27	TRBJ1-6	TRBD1	TGTGCCAGCAGCGGGACAGCGAGTTATTCACCCCTCCACTTT	CASSGTASYSPLHF
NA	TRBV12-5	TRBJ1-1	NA	TGTGCTAGTGGTTTAACAGTGAACACTGAAGCTTTCTTT	CASGLTVNTEAFF
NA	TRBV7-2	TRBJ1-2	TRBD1	TGTGCCAGCAGCCGGGAGTGGAAGGGACAGCTCTATGGCTACACCTTC	CASSREWKGQLYGYTF
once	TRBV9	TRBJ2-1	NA	TGTGCCAGCAGCGGAGGCGTTCCCTACAATGAGCAGTTCTTC	CASSGGVPYNEQFF
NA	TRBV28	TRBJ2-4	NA	TGTGCCAGCACCCCAAACCGAAACATTCAGTACTTC	CASTPNRNIQYF
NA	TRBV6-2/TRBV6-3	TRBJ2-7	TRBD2	TGTGCCAGCAGCCTACTAAAGACTAGCGGTACCTACGAGCAGTACTTC	CASSLLKTSGTYEQYF
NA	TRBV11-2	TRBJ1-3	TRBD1	TGTGCCAGCAGCTTAACAGGGGGCGCGGGAAACACCATATATTTT	CASSLTGGAGNTIYF
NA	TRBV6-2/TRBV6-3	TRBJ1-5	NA	TGTGCCAGCAGTTACTCTACACAGGGACGCGATCAGCCCCAGCATTTT	CASSYSTQGRDQPQHF
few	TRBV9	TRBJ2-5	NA	TGTGCCAGCAGCGCAACCGGGGCGCAACAAGAGACCCAGTACTTC	CASSATGAQQETQYF
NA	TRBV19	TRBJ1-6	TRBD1	TGTGCCAGTAGTATCAGCGACAGGGGGAATTCACCCCTCCACTTT	CASSISDRGNSPLHF
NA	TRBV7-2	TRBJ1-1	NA	TGTGCCAGCAACCCCCCGAACACTGAAGCTTTCTTT	CASNPPNTEAFF
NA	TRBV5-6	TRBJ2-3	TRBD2	TGTGCCAGCGGCGGGGAGGGGTTCACAGATACGCAGTATTTT	CASGGEGFTDTQYF
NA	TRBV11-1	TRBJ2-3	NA	TGTGCCAGCAGCTTCGGCACTGCAGATACGCAGTATTTT	CASSFGTADTQYF
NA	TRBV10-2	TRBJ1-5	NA	TGCGCCAGCAGTGGAAACTCGGGGGGGAGTCAGCCCCAGCATTTT	CASSGNSGGSQPQHF
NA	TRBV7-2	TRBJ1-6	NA	TGTGCCAGCAGCTTAGCGGGGATCGGGGTTTACTCACCCCTCCACTTT	CASSLAGIGVYSPLHF
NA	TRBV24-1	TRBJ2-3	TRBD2	TGTGCCGCCTGCGGGAGGAGTTCGGATACGCAGTATTTT	CAACGRSSDTQYF
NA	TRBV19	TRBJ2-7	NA	TGTGCCAGTAGTACGGCAGGTTCCTACGAGCAGTACTTC	CASSTAGSYEQYF
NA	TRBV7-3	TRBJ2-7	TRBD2	TGTGCCAGCAGCAGAGCTAGCGGGTACGAGCAGTACTTC	CASSRASGYEQYF
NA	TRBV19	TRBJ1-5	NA	TGTGCCAGTAGTCAGCCGACCGCCCCGTCTAGCAATCAGCCCCAGCATTTT	CASSQPTAPSSNQPQHF
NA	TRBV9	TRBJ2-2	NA	TGTGCCAGCAGCCCCCGGGACCTCACCGGGGAGCTGTTTTTT	CASSPRDLTGELFF
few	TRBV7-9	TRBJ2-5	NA	TGTGCCAGCAGCTTAGGGACCGCCGGGGCGATAGAGACCCAGTACTTC	CASSLGTAGAIETQYF
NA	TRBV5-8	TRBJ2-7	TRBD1	TGTGCCAATCCGGGACAGGGGCAGTTGGAGCAGTACTTC	CANPGQGQLEQYF
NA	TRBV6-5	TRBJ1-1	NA	TGTGCCAGCAGTTACTCGACTGGAGGAACTGAAGCTTTCTTT	CASSYSTGGTEAFF
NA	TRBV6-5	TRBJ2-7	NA	TGTGCCAGCAGCCCGACACGGGCGGGGGCGGGCGAGCAGTACTTC	CASSPTRAGAGEQYF
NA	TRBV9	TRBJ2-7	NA	TGTGCCAGCAGCTCCCAGGAGGGTCTTACTTACGAGCAGTACTTC	CASSSQEGLTYEQYF
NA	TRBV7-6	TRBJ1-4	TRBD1	TGTGCCAGCAGCTTGGCCGGGACAGCGCCTGAAGAACTGTTTTTT	CASSLAGTAPEELFF
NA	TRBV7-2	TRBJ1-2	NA	TGTGCCAGCACCCCAAGCAGGGCTACCCCATATGGCTACACCTTC	CASTPSRATPYGYTF
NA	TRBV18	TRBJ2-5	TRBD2	TGTGCCAGCTCACGACTAGCCCAAGAGACCCAGTACTTC	CASSRLAQETQYF
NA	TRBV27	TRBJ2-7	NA	TGTGCCAGCAGACAGGGATCCTACGAGCAGTACTTC	CASRQGSYEQYF
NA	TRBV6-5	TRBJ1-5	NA	TGTGCCAGCACAAGTTTTGACAATCAGCCCCAGCATTTT	CASTSFDNQPQHF
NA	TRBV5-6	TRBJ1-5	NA	TGTGCCAGCAGCTTGTATACTCTCAGCAATCAGCCCCAGCATTTT	CASSLYTLSNQPQHF
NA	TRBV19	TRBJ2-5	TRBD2	TGTGCCAGTAGTGGGGGACTAGCGGGAGTAGAGACCCAGTACTTC	CASSGGLAGVETQYF
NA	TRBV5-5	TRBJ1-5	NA	TGTGCCAGCAGTAGACTAGTCAATCAGCCCCAGCATTTT	CASSRLVNQPQHF
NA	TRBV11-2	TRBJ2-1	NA	TGTGCCAGCAGCTTAGAGGGGTACAATGAGCAGTTCTTC	CASSLEGYNEQFF
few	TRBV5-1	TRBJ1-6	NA	TGCGCCAGCAGAGCTCCGGGCTGGGATTCACCCCTCCACTTT	CASRAPGWDSPLHF
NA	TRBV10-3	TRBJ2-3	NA	TGTGCCATCAGTCCCGCCGGGGGCACAGATACGCAGTATTTT	CAISPAGGTDTQYF
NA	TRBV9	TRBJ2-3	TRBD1	TGTGCCAGCGGACAGGGGGTGGATACGCAGTATTTT	CASGQGVDTQYF
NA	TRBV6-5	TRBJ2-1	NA	TGTGCCAGCAGCCTACCGGGACTGCCGTTCTTC	CASSLPGLPFF